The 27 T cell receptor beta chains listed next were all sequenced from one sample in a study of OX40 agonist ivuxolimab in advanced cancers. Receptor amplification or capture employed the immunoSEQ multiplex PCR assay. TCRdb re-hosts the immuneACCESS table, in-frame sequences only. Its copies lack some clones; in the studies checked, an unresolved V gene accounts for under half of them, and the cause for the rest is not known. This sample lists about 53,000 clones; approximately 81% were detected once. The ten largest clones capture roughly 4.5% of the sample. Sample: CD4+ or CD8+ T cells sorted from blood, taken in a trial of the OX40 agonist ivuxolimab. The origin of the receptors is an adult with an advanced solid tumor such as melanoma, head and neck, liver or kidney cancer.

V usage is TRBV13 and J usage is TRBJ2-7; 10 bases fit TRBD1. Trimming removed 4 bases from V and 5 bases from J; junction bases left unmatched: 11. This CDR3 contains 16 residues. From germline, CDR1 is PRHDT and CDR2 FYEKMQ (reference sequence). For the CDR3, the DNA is TGTGCCAGCAGCTCCCTTTCCGGGACAGGGGTAAACGAGCAGTACTTC. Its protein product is CASSSLSGTGVNEQYF.

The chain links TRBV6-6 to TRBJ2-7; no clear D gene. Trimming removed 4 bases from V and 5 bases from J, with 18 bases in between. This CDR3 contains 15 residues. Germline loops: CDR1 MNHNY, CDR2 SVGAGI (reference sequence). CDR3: CASSFRPNLWDEQYF. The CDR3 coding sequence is TGTGCCAGCAGTTTCCGCCCCAACCTCTGGGACGAGCAGTACTTC.

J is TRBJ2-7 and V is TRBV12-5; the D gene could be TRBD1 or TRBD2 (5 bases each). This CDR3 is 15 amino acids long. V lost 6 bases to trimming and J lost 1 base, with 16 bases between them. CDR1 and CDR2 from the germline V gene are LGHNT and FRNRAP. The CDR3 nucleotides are TGTGCTAGTGGAAATAGGGACGGAACTTCCTACGAGCAGTACTTC. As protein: CASGNRDGTSYEQYF.

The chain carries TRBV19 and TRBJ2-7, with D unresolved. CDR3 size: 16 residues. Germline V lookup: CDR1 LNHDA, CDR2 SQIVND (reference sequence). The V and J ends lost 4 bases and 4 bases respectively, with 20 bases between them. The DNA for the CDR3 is TGTGCCAGTAGTACCAACTTCATGGGGTTGGGGTACGAGCAGTACTTC. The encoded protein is CASSTNFMGLGYEQYF.

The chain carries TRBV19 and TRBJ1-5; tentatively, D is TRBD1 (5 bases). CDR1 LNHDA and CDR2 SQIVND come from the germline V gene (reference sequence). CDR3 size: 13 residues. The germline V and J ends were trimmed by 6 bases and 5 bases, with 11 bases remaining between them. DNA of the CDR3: TGTGCCAGTAGGGACATTTTCGATCAGCCCCAGCATTTT. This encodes CASRDIFDQPQHF.

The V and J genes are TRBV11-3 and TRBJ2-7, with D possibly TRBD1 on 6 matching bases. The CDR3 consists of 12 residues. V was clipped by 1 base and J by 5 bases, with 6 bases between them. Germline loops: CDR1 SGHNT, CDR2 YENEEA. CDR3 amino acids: CASSLAGDEQYF. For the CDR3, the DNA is TGTGCCAGCAGCTTAGCAGGGGACGAGCAGTACTTC.

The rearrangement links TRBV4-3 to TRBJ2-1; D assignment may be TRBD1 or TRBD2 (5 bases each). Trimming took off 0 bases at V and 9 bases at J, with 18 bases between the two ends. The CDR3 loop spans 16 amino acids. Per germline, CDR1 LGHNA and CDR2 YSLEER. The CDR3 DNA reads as TGCGCCAGCAGCCAAGATCTCGGGGCTGCTTCTGGTGAGCAGTTCTTC. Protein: CASSQDLGAASGEQFF.

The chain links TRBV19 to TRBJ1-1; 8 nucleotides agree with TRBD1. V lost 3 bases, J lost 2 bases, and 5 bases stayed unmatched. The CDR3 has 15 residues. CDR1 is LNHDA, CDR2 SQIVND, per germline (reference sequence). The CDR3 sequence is CASSMRTGLNTEAFF. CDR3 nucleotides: TGTGCCAGTAGTATGAGGACAGGGCTAAACACTGAAGCTTTCTTT.

Here the CDR3 DNA reads TGTGCCAGCAGTTTATTGTCAGGGGACACTGAAGCTTTCTTT. Translation gives CASSLLSGDTEAFF. The chain uses TRBV27 and TRBJ1-1, with D maybe TRBD1 (6 bases). The CDR3 has 14 amino acids. Germline values: CDR1 MNHEY, CDR2 SMNVEV (reference sequence). V dropped 1 base and J dropped 3 bases, with 9 bases sitting between them.

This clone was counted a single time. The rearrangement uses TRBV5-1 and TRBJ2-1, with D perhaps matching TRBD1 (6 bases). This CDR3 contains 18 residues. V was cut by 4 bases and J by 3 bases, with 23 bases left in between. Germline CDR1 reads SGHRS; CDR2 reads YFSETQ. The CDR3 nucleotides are TGCGCCAGCAGCCCAGGGGCCCGGAGGAGCGCCGACTACAATGAGCAGTTCTTC. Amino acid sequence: CASSPGARRSADYNEQFF.

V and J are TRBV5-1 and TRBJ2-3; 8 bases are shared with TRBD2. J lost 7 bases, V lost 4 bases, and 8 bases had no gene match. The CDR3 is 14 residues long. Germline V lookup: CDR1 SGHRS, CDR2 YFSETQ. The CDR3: CASSISGGMNTQYF. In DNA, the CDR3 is TGCGCCAGCAGCATCAGCGGGGGAATGAATACGCAGTATTTT.

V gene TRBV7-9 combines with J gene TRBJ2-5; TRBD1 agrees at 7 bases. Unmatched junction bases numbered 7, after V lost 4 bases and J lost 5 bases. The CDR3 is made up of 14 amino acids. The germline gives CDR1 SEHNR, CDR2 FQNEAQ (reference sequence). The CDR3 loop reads CASSYDRVRETQYF. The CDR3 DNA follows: TGTGCCAGCAGCTATGACAGGGTCAGGGAGACCCAGTACTTC.

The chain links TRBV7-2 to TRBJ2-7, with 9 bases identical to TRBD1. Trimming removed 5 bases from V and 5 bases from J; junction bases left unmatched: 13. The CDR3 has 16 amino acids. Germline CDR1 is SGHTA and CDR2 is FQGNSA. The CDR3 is CASSALDRGFVHEQYF. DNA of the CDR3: TGTGCCAGCAGCGCATTGGACAGGGGATTTGTCCACGAGCAGTACTTC. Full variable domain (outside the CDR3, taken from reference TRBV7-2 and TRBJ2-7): GAGVSQSPSNKVTEKGKDVELRCDPISGHTALYWYRQSLGQGLEFLIYFQGNSAPDKSGLPSDRFSAERTGGSVSTLTIQRTQQEDSAVYLCASSALDRGFVHEQYFGPGTRLTVT.

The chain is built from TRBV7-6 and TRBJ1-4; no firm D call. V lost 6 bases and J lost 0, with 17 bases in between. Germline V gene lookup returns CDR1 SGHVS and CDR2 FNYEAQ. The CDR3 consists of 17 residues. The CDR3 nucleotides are TGTGCCAGCAGACGATTTCCCCCGGGAGCAACTAATGAAAAACTGTTTTTT. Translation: CASRRFPPGATNEKLFF. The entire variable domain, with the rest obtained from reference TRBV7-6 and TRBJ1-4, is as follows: GAGVSQSPRYKVTKRGQDVALRCDPISGHVSLYWYRQALGQGPEFLTYFNYEAQQDKSGLPNDRFSAERPEGSISTLTIQRTEQRDSAMYRCASRRFPPGATNEKLFFGSGTQLSVL.

CDR3 coding DNA: TGTGCCAGTAGTCCCAACAACGGCTACGAGCAGTACTTC. This translates into CASSPNNGYEQYF. This chain uses TRBV19 with TRBJ2-7; the D is unclear. Germline-derived CDR1 and CDR2 are LNHDA and SQIVND (reference sequence). CDR3 length equals 13 residues. V was cut by 5 bases and J by 3 bases, with 11 bases left in between. The complete variable domain, with remaining parts taken from reference TRBV19 and TRBJ2-7, reads DGGITQSPKYLFRKEGQNVTLSCEQNLNHDAMYWYRQDPGQGLRLIYYSQIVNDFQKGDIAEGYSVSREKKESFPLTVTSAQKNPTAFYLCASSPNNGYEQYFGPGTRLTVT.

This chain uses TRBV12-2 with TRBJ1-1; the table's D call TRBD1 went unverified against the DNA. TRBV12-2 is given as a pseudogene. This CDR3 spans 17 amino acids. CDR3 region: CASRLDRDRGLGTEAFF. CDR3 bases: TGTGCAAGTCGCTTAGACCGGGACAGGGGGCTCGGCACTGAAGCTTTCTTT.

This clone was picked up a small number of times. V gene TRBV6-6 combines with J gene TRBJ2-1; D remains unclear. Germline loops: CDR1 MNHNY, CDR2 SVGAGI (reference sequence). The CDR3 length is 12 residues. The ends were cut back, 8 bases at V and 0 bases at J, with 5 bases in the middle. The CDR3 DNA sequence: TGTGCCAGCCGGATCTCCTACAATGAGCAGTTCTTC. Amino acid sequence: CASRISYNEQFF.

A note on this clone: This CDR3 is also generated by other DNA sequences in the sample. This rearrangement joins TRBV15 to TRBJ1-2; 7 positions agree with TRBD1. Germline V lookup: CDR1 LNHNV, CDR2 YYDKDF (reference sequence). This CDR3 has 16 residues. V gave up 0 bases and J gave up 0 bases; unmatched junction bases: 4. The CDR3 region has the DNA TGTGCCACCAGCAGAGAGAAGGGGGCGTCTAACTATGGCTACACCTTC. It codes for CATSREKGASNYGYTF.

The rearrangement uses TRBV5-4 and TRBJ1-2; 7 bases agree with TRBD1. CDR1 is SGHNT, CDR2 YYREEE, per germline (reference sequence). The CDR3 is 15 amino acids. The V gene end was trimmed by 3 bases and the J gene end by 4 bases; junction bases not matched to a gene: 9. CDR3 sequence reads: CASSSPRDSVYGYTF. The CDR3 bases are TGTGCCAGCAGCTCCCCTCGGGACAGCGTCTATGGCTACACCTTC.

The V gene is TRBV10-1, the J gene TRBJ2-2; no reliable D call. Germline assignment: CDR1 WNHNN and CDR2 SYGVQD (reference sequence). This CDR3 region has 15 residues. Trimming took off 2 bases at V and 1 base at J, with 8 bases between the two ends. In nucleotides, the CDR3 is TGCGCCAGCAGTGAGAAATCAGTGAACACCGGGGAGCTGTTTTTT. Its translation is CASSEKSVNTGELFF.

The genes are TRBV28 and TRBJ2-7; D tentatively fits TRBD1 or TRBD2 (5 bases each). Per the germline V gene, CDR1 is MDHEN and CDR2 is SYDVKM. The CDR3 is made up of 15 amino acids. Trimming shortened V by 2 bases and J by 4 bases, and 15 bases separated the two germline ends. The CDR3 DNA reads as TGTGCCAGCAGTTTACCGGGGACCCTGAAGTACGAGCAGTACTTC. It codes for CASSLPGTLKYEQYF.

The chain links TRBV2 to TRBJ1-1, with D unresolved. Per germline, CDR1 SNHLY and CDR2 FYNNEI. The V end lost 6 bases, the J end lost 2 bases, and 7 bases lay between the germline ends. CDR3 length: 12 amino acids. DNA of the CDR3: TGTGCCAGCAGAGGAGTTAACACTGAAGCTTTCTTT. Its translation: CASRGVNTEAFF.

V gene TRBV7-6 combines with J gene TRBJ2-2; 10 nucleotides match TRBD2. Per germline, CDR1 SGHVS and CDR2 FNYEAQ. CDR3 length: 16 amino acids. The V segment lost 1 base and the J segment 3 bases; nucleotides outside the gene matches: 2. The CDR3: CASSLGGLADTGELFF. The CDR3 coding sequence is TGTGCCAGCAGCTTAGGAGGACTAGCGGACACCGGGGAGCTGTTTTTT.

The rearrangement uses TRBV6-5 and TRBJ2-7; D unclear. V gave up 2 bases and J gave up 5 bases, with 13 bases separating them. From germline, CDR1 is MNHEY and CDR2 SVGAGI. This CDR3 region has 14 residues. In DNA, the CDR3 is TGTGCCAGCAGTTACCTCGGGTTTCGGGACGAGCAGTACTTC. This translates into CASSYLGFRDEQYF.

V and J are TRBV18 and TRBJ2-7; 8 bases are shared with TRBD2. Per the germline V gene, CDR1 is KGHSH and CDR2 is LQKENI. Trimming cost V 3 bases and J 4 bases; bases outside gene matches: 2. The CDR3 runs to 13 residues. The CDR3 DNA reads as TGTGCCAGCTCACCTAGCGGGATATACGAGCAGTACTTC. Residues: CASSPSGIYEQYF.

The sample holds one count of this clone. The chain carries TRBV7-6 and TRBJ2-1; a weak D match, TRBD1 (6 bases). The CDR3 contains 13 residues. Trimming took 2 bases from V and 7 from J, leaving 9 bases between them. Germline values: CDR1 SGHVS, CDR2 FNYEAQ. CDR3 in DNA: TGTGCCAGCAGCTTAACAGGGCCGAATGAGCAGTTCTTC. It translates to CASSLTGPNEQFF. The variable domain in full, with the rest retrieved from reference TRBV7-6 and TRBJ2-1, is GAGVSQSPRYKVTKRGQDVALRCDPISGHVSLYWYRQALGQGPEFLTYFNYEAQQDKSGLPNDRFSAERPEGSISTLTIQRTEQRDSAMYRCASSLTGPNEQFFGPGTRLTVL.

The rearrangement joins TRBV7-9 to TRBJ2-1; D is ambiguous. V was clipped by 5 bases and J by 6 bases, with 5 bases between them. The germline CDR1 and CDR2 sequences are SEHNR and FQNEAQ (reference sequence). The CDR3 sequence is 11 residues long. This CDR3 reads CASSPINEQFF. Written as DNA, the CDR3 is TGTGCCAGCAGCCCAATCAATGAGCAGTTCTTC.